This T cell receptor beta chain originates from a study of identifying expanded T cells in peripheral blood. Whole-study results and caveats: Across healthy donors, higher total template counts meant significantly greater approximately two-week count variance. About 1.2 clones differed between technical replicates, versus about 15 and 19 over time.

The assay was immunoSEQ multiplex PCR, and TCRdb's table has in-frame clones only and misses some. The sample shows approximately 97,000 clones, around 89% of them seen only once. The V segment lost 4 bases and the J segment 2 bases; nucleotides outside the gene matches: 1. The CDR3 extends over 14 amino acids. Germline loops: CDR1 SNHLY, CDR2 FYNNEI. Regarding this clone: The antigen is not known.

This clonotype was obtained from a person aged 18 to 75 in good health. The chain has TRBV2 and TRBJ2-1, with TRBD2 identical over 8 bases. Sequencing was done on a sample of blood. The CDR3 bases are TGTGCCAGCAGTGCGGGAGGGCCCTACAATGAGCAGTTCTTC. It yields the protein CASSAGGPYNEQFF.